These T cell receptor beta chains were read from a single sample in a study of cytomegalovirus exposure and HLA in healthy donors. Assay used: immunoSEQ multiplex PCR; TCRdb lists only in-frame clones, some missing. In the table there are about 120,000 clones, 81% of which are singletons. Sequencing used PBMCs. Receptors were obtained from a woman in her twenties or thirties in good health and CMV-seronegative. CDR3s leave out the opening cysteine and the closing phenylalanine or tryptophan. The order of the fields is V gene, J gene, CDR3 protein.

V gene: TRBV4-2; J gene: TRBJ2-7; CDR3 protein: ASSQGGRTYEQY
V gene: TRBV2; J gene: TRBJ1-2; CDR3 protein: ASSDYSDREFNYGYT
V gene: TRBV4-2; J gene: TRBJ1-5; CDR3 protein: ASSQEGDSGNQPQH
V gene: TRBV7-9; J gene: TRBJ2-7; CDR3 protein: ASSMMDRVDEQY
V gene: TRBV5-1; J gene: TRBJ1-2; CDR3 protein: ASSLPAGDDYGYT
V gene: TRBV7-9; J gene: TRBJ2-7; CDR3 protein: ASSFRQPGTPFYEQY
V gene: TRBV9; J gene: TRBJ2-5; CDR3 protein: ASSPVAGGFKETQY
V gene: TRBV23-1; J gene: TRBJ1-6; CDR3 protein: ASSPPTGPSSPLH
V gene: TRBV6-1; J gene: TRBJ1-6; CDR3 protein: ASSEGQGASPLH
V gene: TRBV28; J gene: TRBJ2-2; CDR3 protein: ASTKSVTGELF
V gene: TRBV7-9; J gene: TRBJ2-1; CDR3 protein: ASSTAPAAVSILEQF
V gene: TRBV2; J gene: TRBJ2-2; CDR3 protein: ASSGHVGDSNTGELF
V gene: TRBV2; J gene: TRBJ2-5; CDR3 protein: ASSAEIKQY
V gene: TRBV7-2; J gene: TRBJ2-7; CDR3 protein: ASSGVFYEQY
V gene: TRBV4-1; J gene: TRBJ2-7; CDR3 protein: ASSQAGTGDYEQY
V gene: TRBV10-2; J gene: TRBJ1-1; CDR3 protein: ASISTGGTEAF
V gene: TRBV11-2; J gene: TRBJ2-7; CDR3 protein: ASSLGTGPYEQY
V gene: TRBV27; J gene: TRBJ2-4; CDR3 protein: ASSRGGELTIQY
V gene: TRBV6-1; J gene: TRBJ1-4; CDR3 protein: ASSETRGQNEKLF
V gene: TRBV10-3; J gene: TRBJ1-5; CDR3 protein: AIREGVGAHQPQH
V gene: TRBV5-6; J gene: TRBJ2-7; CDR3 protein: ASSFFSGTRPEQY
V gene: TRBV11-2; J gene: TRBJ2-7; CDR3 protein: ASAMASGPYEQY
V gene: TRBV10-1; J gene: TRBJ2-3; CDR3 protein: ASSEWTGSTDTQY
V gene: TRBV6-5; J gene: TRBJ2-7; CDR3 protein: ASTQGGTGHYEQY
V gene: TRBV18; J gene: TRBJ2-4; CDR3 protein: ASSPLVVAGVKNIQY
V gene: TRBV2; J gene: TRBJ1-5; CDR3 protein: ASSEPGTGRVHQPQH
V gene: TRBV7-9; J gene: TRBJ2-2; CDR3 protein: ASSLTGASNTGELF
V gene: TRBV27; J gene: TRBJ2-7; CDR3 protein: ASSTSGYPYEQY
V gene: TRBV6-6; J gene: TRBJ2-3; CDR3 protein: ATGFRADTQY
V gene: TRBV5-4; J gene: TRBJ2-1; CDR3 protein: ATGGGSRNEQF
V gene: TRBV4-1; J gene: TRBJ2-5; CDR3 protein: ATSRVGEAETQY
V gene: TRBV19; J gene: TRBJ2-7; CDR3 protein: ASSGTVSGYEQY
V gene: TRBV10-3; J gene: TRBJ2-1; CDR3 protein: AITSGTSGRGQEQF
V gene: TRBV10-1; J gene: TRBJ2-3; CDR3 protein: ASSRTSGSTDTQY
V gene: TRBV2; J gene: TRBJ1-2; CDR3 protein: ASSESPEFNGYT
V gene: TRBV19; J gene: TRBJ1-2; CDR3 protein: ASSIVRGAMDGYT
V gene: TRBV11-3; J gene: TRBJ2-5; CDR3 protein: ASSLTSADETQY
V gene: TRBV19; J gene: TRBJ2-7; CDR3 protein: ASSSRDRVDEQY
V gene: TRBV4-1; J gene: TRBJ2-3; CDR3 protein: ASSQEKRELYTDTQY
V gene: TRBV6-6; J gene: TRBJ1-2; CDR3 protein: ASSYRPEDPSYGYT
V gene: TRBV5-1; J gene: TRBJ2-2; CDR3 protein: ASIEGAGLAGELF
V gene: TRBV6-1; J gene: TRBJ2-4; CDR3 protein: ASSPPVGRGALEY
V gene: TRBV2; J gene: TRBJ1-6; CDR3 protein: ASTQSGSGGGPLH
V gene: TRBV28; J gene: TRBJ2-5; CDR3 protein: ASSQGTSGIGETQY
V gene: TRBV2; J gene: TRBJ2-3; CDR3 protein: ASTSGLAGPSDTQY
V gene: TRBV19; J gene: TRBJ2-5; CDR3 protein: ASGTSGWGETQY
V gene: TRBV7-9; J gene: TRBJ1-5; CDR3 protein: ASSSPGVNQPQH
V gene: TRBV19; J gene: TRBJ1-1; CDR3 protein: ASSTSPNRATEAF
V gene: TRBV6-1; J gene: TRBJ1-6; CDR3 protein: ASSDRENSPLH
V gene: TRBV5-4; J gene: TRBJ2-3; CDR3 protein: ASSLWQIGGTDTQY
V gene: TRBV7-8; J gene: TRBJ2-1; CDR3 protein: ASSSGLDNEQF
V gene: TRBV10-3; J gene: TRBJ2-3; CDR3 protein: AISESGTSGNVDTQY
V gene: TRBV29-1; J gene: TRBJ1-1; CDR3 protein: SVAWGLGNTEAF
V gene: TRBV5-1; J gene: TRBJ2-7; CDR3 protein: ASTTGTGGYEQY